The sequence of this TCR beta chain was determined in a study of blood T cell repertoires in COVID-19. The method was immunoSEQ multiplex PCR; TCRdb's version includes in-frame clones alone and lacks a portion of them. Here the sample spans 150,000 or so clones, around 86% being singletons. In terms of age and location, participants ranged from roughly 18 to 90 years and lived in about two dozen US areas. Participants were placed into cohorts based on the clinical history they reported. Donors in Cohort 3 who had recovered were those with two negative PCRs, healthcare professional clearance, or resolution of their symptoms. The CDR3 totals 12 residues. Germline-derived CDR1 and CDR2 are LNHNV and YYDKDF (reference sequence). V was clipped by 7 bases and J by 4 bases, with 8 bases between them.

The specimen sequenced was PBMCs or T cells enriched from blood (not recorded which). This chain uses TRBV15 with TRBJ1-3; D is possibly TRBD1 (5 bases). The receptor comes from a man aged 50-60 years who had recovered from COVID-19. Written as DNA, the CDR3 is TGTGCCACCACAGCAGGGGGAAACACCATATATTTT. This translates into CATTAGGNTIYF.